The T cell receptor (beta chain) described here comes from a study of T cell responses to AZD1222 COVID-19 vaccine. Assay used: immunoSEQ multiplex PCR; TCRdb lists only in-frame clones, some missing. The profile shows 150,000 to 200,000 clones, about nine tenths of them singletons. Germline V gene lookup returns CDR1 SGHVS and CDR2 FNYEAQ. The CDR3 contains 16 residues. V lost 5 bases to trimming and J lost 5 bases; unmatched junction nucleotides: 6. This clonotype originated in an adult who received the AZD1222 COVID-19 vaccine. The chain uses TRBV7-6 and TRBJ2-3; TRBD2 agrees at 14 bases. Sequences were derived from peripheral blood, sampled 28 days after the second AZD1222 dose. CDR3 nucleotides: TGTGCCAGCAGCCCTAGAGGACTAGCGGGGGGAGATACGCAGTATTTT. Amino acid sequence: CASSPRGLAGGDTQYF. The full variable domain, rest sourced from reference TRBV7-6 and TRBJ2-3, is GAGVSQSPRYKVTKRGQDVALRCDPISGHVSLYWYRQALGQGPEFLTYFNYEAQQDKSGLPNDRFSAERPEGSISTLTIQRTEQRDSAMYRCASSPRGLAGGDTQYFGPGTRLTVL.